The 17 T cell receptor beta chains presented below share a single source sample, sequenced in a study of blood T cell repertoires in COVID-19. Only in-frame clones appear in the TCRdb table, and some are missing; sequencing was by immunoSEQ multiplex PCR. This sample carries over 150,000 clones, less than 90% of them seen once, and the ten largest clones take 6.5% to 8.5%. Sequences were obtained from peripheral blood. The receptor source for this set is an older woman with COVID-19, enrolled during active disease.

This clone was detected a few times. V is TRBV6-6 and J is TRBJ2-1; tentative D call: TRBD1 (5 bases). The germline CDR1 and CDR2 sequences are MNHNY and SVGAGI (reference sequence). This CDR3 is built from 14 residues. V gave up 4 bases and J gave up 6 bases, with 13 bases separating them. This CDR3 is CASSWGEGANEQFF. CDR3 coding DNA: TGTGCCAGCAGTTGGGGTGAAGGGGCCAATGAGCAGTTCTTC.

This clone was observed a handful of times. The chain joins TRBV7-9 to TRBJ2-2; 7 bases agree with TRBD1. Trimming took 2 bases from V and 1 from J; bases not matched to a gene: 1. The CDR3 runs 15 residues. The germline V gene has CDR1 SEHNR and CDR2 FQNEAQ (reference sequence). Written as DNA, the CDR3 is TGTGCCAGCAGCTTAAGGGACAGGAACACCGGGGAGCTGTTTTTT. Translating gives CASSLRDRNTGELFF.

The gene calls are TRBV27 and TRBJ2-7, with 7 nucleotides matching TRBD1. The CDR3 totals 15 residues. J gave up 9 bases and V 6 bases, and 17 bases lay outside the gene matches. The germline V gene has CDR1 MNHEY and CDR2 SMNVEV (reference sequence). CDR3 amino acids: CASSDKGARVIGQYF. In nucleotides, the CDR3 is TGTGCCAGCAGCGACAAGGGGGCCCGGGTGATAGGGCAGTACTTC.

This chain connects TRBV6-2 or TRBV6-3 to TRBJ1-2; D gene ambiguous. Trimming shortened V by 0 bases and J by 4 bases, and 12 bases separated the two germline ends. The CDR3 has 15 amino acids. Germline CDR1 and CDR2: MNHEY and SVGEGT. CDR3 DNA sequence: TGTGCCAGCAGTTACTCCGGCAGGCCTCTCTATGGCTACACCTTC. It specifies CASSYSGRPLYGYTF.

The rearrangement links TRBV27 to TRBJ1-2; 9 nucleotides line up with TRBD1. In germline, CDR1 is MNHEY, CDR2 SMNVEV (reference sequence). Trimming removed 5 bases from V and 8 bases from J; junction bases left unmatched: 15. The CDR3 has 16 amino acids. CDR3 in amino acids: CASSTNRPTGGKGYTF. CDR3 sequence (DNA): TGTGCCAGCAGTACGAATCGCCCGACAGGGGGTAAGGGCTACACCTTC.

The J gene is TRBJ2-3, the V gene TRBV29-1; TRBD1 matches 8 bases. V lost 8 bases to trimming and J lost 1 base; unmatched junction nucleotides: 8. CDR1 and CDR2 (germline): SQVTM, ANQGSEA. The CDR3 sequence is 14 residues long. The CDR3 DNA sequence: TGCAGCCTATCGGGACAGGCCGGCACAGATACGCAGTATTTT. It codes for CSLSGQAGTDTQYF.

The rearrangement joins TRBV27 to TRBJ2-7, with 8 nucleotides matching TRBD2. V lost 8 bases, J lost 1 base, and 4 bases stayed unmatched. Per germline, CDR1 MNHEY and CDR2 SMNVEV (reference sequence). The CDR3 consists of 13 residues. In DNA form, the CDR3 reads TGTGCCAGCGCCGGGACTAGGTCCTACGAGCAGTACTTC. Translation gives CASAGTRSYEQYF.

J is TRBJ1-5 and V is TRBV6-2 or TRBV6-3; the match to TRBD1 covers 7 bases. Germline V CDR1 and CDR2: MNHEY, SVGEGT. The CDR3 is made up of 17 amino acids. With V trimmed by 2 bases and J by 3 bases, 10 bases remained unmatched. CDR3 sequence (DNA): TGTGCCAGCAGTTACCCGAAGTGGACAGGATTCAATCAGCCCCAGCATTTT. This translates into CASSYPKWTGFNQPQHF.

This CDR3 is CASSARWDSNTEAFF. The CDR3 DNA is TGTGCCAGCAGCGCTAGGTGGGACAGCAACACTGAAGCTTTCTTT. V gene TRBV7-2 combines with J gene TRBJ1-1; 7 bases map to TRBD1. In germline, CDR1 is SGHTA, CDR2 FQGNSA. V lost 5 bases and J lost 2; bases outside the gene matches: 8. There are 15 residues in the CDR3.

CDR3 coding DNA: TGTGCCAGCAGCACTTCTTATAGCAATCAGCCCCAGCATTTT. Translated: CASSTSYSNQPQHF. The rearrangement links TRBV5-6 to TRBJ1-5, with D unresolved. The CDR3 has 14 residues. Trimming removed 4 bases at V and 0 bases at J, with 8 bases between. Germline-derived CDR1 and CDR2 are SGHDT and YYEEEE. The variable domain in full, with the rest retrieved from reference TRBV5-6 and TRBJ1-5, is DAGVTQSPTHLIKTRGQQVTLRCSPKSGHDTVSWYQQALGQGPQFIFQYYEEEERQRGNFPDRFSGHQFPNYSSELNVNALLLGDSALYLCASSTSYSNQPQHFGDGTRLSIL.

The V call is TRBV5-1, the J call TRBJ1-4, with 8 bases that match TRBD1. This CDR3 is built from 14 residues. V shed 1 base, J shed 8 bases, and the junction held 4 bases outside the gene matches. CDR1 SGHRS and CDR2 YFSETQ come from the germline V gene. CDR3 DNA sequence: TGCGCCAGCAGCTTGTCAGGACAGGGCGAAAAACTGTTTTTT. Its translation: CASSLSGQGEKLFF.

In nucleotides, the CDR3 is TGTGCCAGTAGGGAGCTTTTTGTAGCTTTCTTT. Its protein product is CASRELFVAFF. The V call is TRBV19, the J call TRBJ1-1; no clear D. CDR3 length: 11 residues. V was clipped by 6 bases and J by 10 bases, with 12 bases between them. The germline CDR1 and CDR2 sequences are LNHDA and SQIVND (reference sequence).

V usage is TRBV19 and J usage is TRBJ1-1; a weak D match, TRBD1 (6 bases). Trimming stripped 6 bases from V and 2 bases from J, with 13 bases between. The CDR3 extends over 14 amino acids. Germline CDR1 and CDR2: LNHDA and SQIVND (reference sequence). In nucleotides, the CDR3 is TGTGCCAGTAGCATCGGGACATTCAACACTGAAGCTTTCTTT. As protein: CASSIGTFNTEAFF.

V and J are TRBV4-2 and TRBJ2-5, with D perhaps matching TRBD2 (6 bases). The CDR3 is made up of 15 amino acids. V lost 0 bases and J 4 bases, leaving 12 bases between the germline ends. The germline CDR1 and CDR2 sequences are LGHNA and YNFKEQ. The CDR3 coding sequence is TGTGCCAGCAGCCAAGATCTAGGACTATTAGAGACCCAGTACTTC. It is translated as CASSQDLGLLETQYF.

The genes are TRBV5-4 and TRBJ1-6; TRBD1 aligns across 8 bases. This CDR3 is built from 17 residues. The V gene's germline CDR1 is SGHNT and CDR2 YYREEE (reference sequence). The V segment lost 3 bases and the J segment 0 bases; nucleotides outside the gene matches: 5. The CDR3 is CASSSTGAGSYNSPLHF. The CDR3 DNA reads as TGTGCCAGCAGCTCGACAGGGGCCGGCTCCTATAATTCACCCCTCCACTTT. Looking up the rest from reference TRBV5-4 and TRBJ1-6 gives the full variable domain: ETGVTQSPTHLIKTRGQQVTLRCSSQSGHNTVSWYQQALGQGPQFIFQYYREEENGRGNFPPRFSGLQFPNYSSELNVNALELDDSALYLCASSSTGAGSYNSPLHFGNGTRLTVT.

This chain links TRBV7-3 with TRBJ2-1; a weak D match, TRBD2 (6 bases). The germline gives CDR1 SGHTA, CDR2 FQGTGA. Trimming stripped 2 bases from V and 9 bases from J, with 20 bases between. This CDR3 comprises 16 residues. The CDR3 coding sequence is TGTGCCAGCAGCTTAGGTGTACTAGCAGGTGCAGGTGAGCAGTTCTTC. Amino acid sequence: CASSLGVLAGAGEQFF.

The chain employs TRBV27 and TRBJ1-1, with D perhaps matching TRBD1 (5 bases). Germline V gene sequence: CDR1 MNHEY, CDR2 SMNVEV (reference sequence). The V and J ends lost 3 bases and 9 bases respectively, with 8 bases between them. This CDR3 comprises 11 residues. The CDR3 spells CASSFQGKAFF. For the CDR3, the DNA is TGTGCCAGCAGTTTTCAGGGTAAAGCTTTCTTT.